Below are 30 T cell receptor beta chains sequenced from a single sample in a study of blood T cell repertoires in COVID-19. Some clones are missing from TCRdb's copy, which holds only in-frame ones; the method was immunoSEQ multiplex PCR. Among 150,000 to 200,000 clones listed, around nine tenths were seen once. Sequenced input: peripheral blood. These TCRs come from a woman aged 70-85 years with COVID-19, enrolled during active disease.

This chain links TRBV28 with TRBJ2-7; 8 positions match TRBD1. The CDR3 has 14 residues. The germline V gene has CDR1 MDHEN and CDR2 SYDVKM. The V and J ends lost 5 bases and 4 bases, in that order; junction bases with no gene match: 7. The chain's CDR3 is CASSGTGETYEQYF. The CDR3 DNA sequence: TGTGCCAGCAGTGGGACAGGAGAAACGTACGAGCAGTACTTC.

The chain has TRBV11-3 and TRBJ2-7; 10 bases are shared with TRBD1. The CDR3 spans 15 residues. Losses at the gene ends were 4 bases for V and 1 base for J; bases not matched to a gene: 4. CDR1 is SGHNT, CDR2 YENEEA, per germline. The CDR3 loop reads CASSSRDRGSYEQYF. CDR3 coding DNA: TGTGCCAGCAGCTCCCGGGACAGGGGATCCTACGAGCAGTACTTC.

V gene TRBV2 combines with J gene TRBJ2-3, with TRBD1 matching over 12 bases. CDR1 SNHLY and CDR2 FYNNEI come from the germline V gene. The V gene end was trimmed by 7 bases and the J gene end by 4 bases; junction bases not matched to a gene: 9. CDR3 length equals 16 residues. CDR3 sequence (DNA): TGTGCCAGCAACTCGGGACAGGGGGCGTATTCAGATACGCAGTATTTT. Encoded protein: CASNSGQGAYSDTQYF.

The rearrangement links TRBV10-3 to TRBJ2-7; tentatively, D is TRBD1 (6 bases). V lost 6 bases and J 3 bases, leaving 15 bases between the germline ends. Germline loops: CDR1 ENHRY, CDR2 SYGVKD. This CDR3 is built from 14 residues. The CDR3 loop is CAISLTGFNYEQYF. The CDR3 DNA sequence: TGTGCCATCAGCCTGACAGGCTTCAACTACGAGCAGTACTTC.

The table lists this clone with a few counts. This chain connects TRBV19 to TRBJ2-7; 7 bases are a match to TRBD2. The V gene end was trimmed by 5 bases and the J gene end by 2 bases; junction bases not matched to a gene: 9. The CDR3 is 15 amino acids. The germline V gene encodes CDR1 LNHDA and CDR2 SQIVND (reference sequence). The CDR3 DNA reads TGTGCCAGTAGTCTACTAGCGACAAGCCCCTACGAGCAGTACTTC. Translation: CASSLLATSPYEQYF.

The chain recombines TRBV11-1 with TRBJ2-3; a weak D match, TRBD2 (5 bases). The V end lost 0 bases, the J end lost 7 bases, and 17 bases lay between the germline ends. This CDR3 comprises 16 residues. CDR1 and CDR2 (germline): SGHAT, FQDESV (reference sequence). DNA for the CDR3: TGTGCCAGCAGCTTAGCGTTGCGGGCGACCGATTATACGCAGTATTTT. Protein product: CASSLALRATDYTQYF. The full variable domain, with the rest looked up from reference TRBV11-1 and TRBJ2-3, is EAEVAQSPRYKITEKSQAVAFWCDPISGHATLYWYRQILGQGPELLVQFQDESVVDDSQLPKDRFSAERLKGVDSTLKIQPAELGDSAMYLCASSLALRATDYTQYFGPGTRLTVL.

With regard to this clone: The junction and the germline gene differ at one end; a read error may be behind it. The gene calls are TRBV11-2 and TRBJ2-7; 16 bases align to TRBD2. The CDR3 contains 17 residues. From germline, CDR1 is SGHAT and CDR2 FQNNGV. The CDR3 nucleotides are TGTGCCAGCAGCTTTGCGGGACTAGCGGGAGGGAGTTACGAGCAGTGCTTC. It codes for CASSFAGLAGGSYEQCF.

The chain employs TRBV6-8 and TRBJ1-4; D is unclear. The CDR3 loop spans 14 amino acids. The V and J ends lost 2 bases and 8 bases respectively, with 12 bases between them. The V gene's germline CDR1 is MNHGY and CDR2 SAAAGT. The CDR3 is CASSYVGVGEKLFF. The CDR3 nucleotides are TGTGCCAGCAGTTACGTGGGAGTCGGGGAAAAACTGTTTTTT.

The DNA for the CDR3 is TGCAGCGTTGAAGATCCCGACAGCCAAGAGACCCAGTACTTC. Translating it yields CSVEDPDSQETQYF. This chain connects TRBV29-1 to TRBJ2-5; D possibly corresponds to TRBD1 (5 bases). The ends were cut back, 0 bases at V and 1 base at J, with 9 bases in the middle. Germline V gene data show CDR1 as SQVTM and CDR2 as ANQGSEA. The CDR3 totals 14 residues. Based on the CDR3 plus reference TRBV29-1 and TRBJ2-5, the full variable domain is SAVISQKPSRDICQRGTSLTIQCQVDSQVTMMFWYRQQPGQSLTLIATANQGSEATYESGFVIDKFPISRPNLTFSTLTVSNMSPEDSSIYLCSVEDPDSQETQYFGPGTRLLVL.

The chain has TRBV28 and TRBJ1-1, with 7 bases aligning to TRBD1. This CDR3 has 15 residues. In germline, CDR1 is MDHEN, CDR2 SYDVKM. The V and J ends lost 2 bases and 4 bases, in that order; junction bases with no gene match: 7. The DNA for the CDR3 is TGTGCCAGCAGTTTACCACAGGGGACATTCACTGAAGCTTTCTTT. The encoded protein is CASSLPQGTFTEAFF.

The CDR3 sequence: CASSVEQAPYYGYTF. In DNA, the CDR3 is TGTGCCAGCAGCGTAGAACAGGCGCCGTACTATGGCTACACCTTC. J is TRBJ1-2 and V is TRBV9, with TRBD1 as a possible D gene (5 bases). CDR3 length: 15 amino acids. Between the trimmed V and J ends, which lost 0 bases and 3 bases, there was a span of 12 bases. Germline V gene data show CDR1 as SGDLS and CDR2 as YYNGEE.

The gene calls are TRBV7-3 and TRBJ2-7, with 8 bases identical to TRBD2. This CDR3 region has 15 residues. Germline CDR1 and CDR2: SGHTA and FQGTGA. V was pared by 5 bases and J by 4 bases, with 10 bases of the junction left unmatched. The CDR3 DNA reads as TGTGCCAGCAGCCCGAGCGGGAGCTACGAGTACGAGCAGTACTTC. Its protein product is CASSPSGSYEYEQYF.

The gene calls are TRBV7-8 and TRBJ2-7; TRBD2 aligns across 7 bases. Looked up from germline, CDR1 is SGHVS and CDR2 is FQNEAQ. The length of the CDR3 is 16 residues. With V trimmed by 1 base and J by 1 base, 7 bases remained unmatched. The CDR3 loop is CASSLGPSGLSYEQYF. As DNA, the CDR3 is TGTGCCAGCAGCTTAGGGCCTAGCGGATTATCCTACGAGCAGTACTTC.

V usage is TRBV19 and J usage is TRBJ2-5, with 11 bases fitting TRBD2. Per germline, CDR1 LNHDA and CDR2 SQIVND (reference sequence). CDR3 length equals 14 residues. Trimming cost V 9 bases and J 4 bases; bases outside gene matches: 7. The CDR3 sequence is CASGGTSGRETQYF. For the CDR3, the DNA is TGTGCCAGCGGCGGGACTAGCGGAAGAGAGACCCAGTACTTC.

This chain connects TRBV28 to TRBJ1-5, with 11 nucleotides matching TRBD1. The CDR3 sequence is 15 residues long. The trim removed 7 bases at V and 6 bases at J, leaving 8 bases unmatched. CDR1 and CDR2 from the germline V gene are MDHEN and SYDVKM. The chain's CDR3 is CASTPGQGAFQPQHF. The DNA of the CDR3 is TGTGCCAGCACTCCCGGACAGGGGGCATTTCAGCCCCAGCATTTT.

The chain links TRBV19 to TRBJ2-5; 11 bases are shared with TRBD1. The CDR3 length is 16 residues. Germline trimming cut 6 bases from V and 5 bases from J; bases unmatched to any gene: 11. Germline assignment: CDR1 LNHDA and CDR2 SQIVND (reference sequence). CDR3 bases: TGTGCCAGTAGCCCCGGACAGGGGGCTAAAAGTGAGACCCAGTACTTC. It codes for CASSPGQGAKSETQYF.

The rearrangement uses TRBV2 and TRBJ2-7; TRBD2 agrees at 9 bases. The CDR3 totals 13 residues. Trimming took 6 bases from V and 0 from J; bases not matched to a gene: 0. CDR1 is SNHLY and CDR2 is FYNNEI in the germline V gene. CDR3 residues: CASRTSGSYEQYF. CDR3 nucleotides: TGTGCCAGCAGGACTAGCGGCTCCTACGAGCAGTACTTC.

The V call is TRBV4-1, the J call TRBJ2-1, with a weak D call TRBD1 (5 bases). Germline V gene sequence: CDR1 MGHRA, CDR2 YSYEKL. Trimming pared 4 bases from V and 0 bases from J, leaving 10 bases between. The CDR3 runs to 15 residues. Written as DNA, the CDR3 is TGCGCCAGCAGCCCAAGGGGAAGCTCCTACAATGAGCAGTTCTTC. It encodes CASSPRGSSYNEQFF.

V gene TRBV6-2 or TRBV6-3 combines with J gene TRBJ1-5, with D possibly being TRBD1 (5 bases). Trimming took off 5 bases at V and 1 base at J, with 15 bases between the two ends. CDR3 length equals 16 residues. Germline V gives CDR1 MNHEY, CDR2 SVGEGT. CDR3 nucleotides: TGTGCCAGCAGTCGAGCTAGGGGTTACAGCAATCAGCCCCAGCATTTT. Its protein is CASSRARGYSNQPQHF.

A word on this clone: No DNA is shown, since the ends of the CDR3 on it are uncertain; the CDR3 is the one TCRdb lists. This CDR3 reads CTSSQLFWGDGNEKLFF. The chain carries TRBV1 and TRBJ1-4. TRBV1 is shown as a pseudogene. Termini included, the CDR3 measures 17 amino acids.

V usage is TRBV7-2 and J usage is TRBJ1-2; 7 nucleotides line up with TRBD1. J lost 13 bases, V lost 5 bases, and 13 bases had no gene match. Per the germline V gene, CDR1 is SGHTA and CDR2 is FQGNSA. There are 13 residues in the CDR3. CDR3 residues: CASSLSPGQIATF. DNA of the CDR3: TGTGCCAGCAGCCTCTCCCCGGGACAGATAGCCACCTTC.

This rearrangement joins TRBV6-5 to TRBJ2-2; 10 nucleotides match TRBD2. Germline V gene data show CDR1 as MNHEY and CDR2 as SVGAGI. With V trimmed by 7 bases and J by 5 bases, 7 bases remained unmatched. CDR3 length: 15 residues. The CDR3 nucleotides are TGTGCCAGCAAACCCGGGACTAGCGATACCGGGGAGCTGTTTTTT. It translates to CASKPGTSDTGELFF.

The chain employs TRBV28 and TRBJ2-7; 8 bases map to TRBD1. Trimming removed 6 bases from V and 5 bases from J; junction bases left unmatched: 6. CDR3 length: 13 amino acids. Germline assignment: CDR1 MDHEN and CDR2 SYDVKM. The CDR3 protein is CASRDRDRHEQYF. The CDR3 nucleotides are TGTGCCAGCAGGGACAGGGATCGACACGAGCAGTACTTC.

The chain combines TRBV7-2 with TRBJ2-6; 11 nucleotides align to TRBD2. The germline CDR1 and CDR2 sequences are SGHTA and FQGNSA. This CDR3 comprises 19 residues. The junction had 8 bases not matched to a gene; V was cut back by 4 bases and J by 0 bases. In DNA, the CDR3 is TGTGCCAGCAGCTACCGACTAGCGGGATCATCCTCTGGGGCCAACGTCCTGACTTTC. It translates to CASSYRLAGSSSGANVLTF.

The DNA for the CDR3 is TGCAGCGTTGAACGGGAGACAGATACGCAGTATTTT. Amino acid sequence: CSVERETDTQYF. V usage is TRBV29-1 and J usage is TRBJ2-3; a possible D gene is TRBD2 (6 bases). Deletions cut 2 bases from V and 3 bases from J, with 6 bases between. This CDR3 is built from 12 residues. In germline, CDR1 is SQVTM, CDR2 ANQGSEA.

The CDR3 coding sequence is TGTGCCTGGAGTCCGGGGGGGTTAGGGGCCGGGGAGCTGTTTTTT. Amino acids: CAWSPGGLGAGELFF. This chain connects TRBV30 to TRBJ2-2; 8 positions match TRBD2. Germline V lookup: CDR1 GTSNPN, CDR2 SVGIG (reference sequence). After removal of 2 bases from V and 6 bases from J, the junction contained 8 bases not matched to a gene. This CDR3 region has 15 residues.

This clone has only a few counts. This sequence joins TRBV7-2 and TRBJ1-1; no reliable D call. Germline CDR1 SGHTA, CDR2 FQGNSA. V lost 3 bases and J lost 0, with 5 bases in between. CDR3 length: 13 amino acids. The CDR3 DNA reads as TGTGCCAGCAGCTTCTCGGTGAACACTGAAGCTTTCTTT. This translates into CASSFSVNTEAFF. Supplemented by reference TRBV7-2 and TRBJ1-1, the full variable domain reads GAGVSQSPSNKVTEKGKDVELRCDPISGHTALYWYRQSLGQGLEFLIYFQGNSAPDKSGLPSDRFSAERTGGSVSTLTIQRTQQEDSAVYLCASSFSVNTEAFFGQGTRLTVV.

J is TRBJ2-3 and V is TRBV14, with D hard to call. Trimming removed 4 bases at V and 0 bases at J, with 14 bases between. The germline gives CDR1 SGHDN, CDR2 FVKESK. This CDR3 has 16 amino acids. This CDR3 reads CASSRSILQSTDTQYF. CDR3 in DNA: TGTGCCAGCAGCCGAAGTATCCTACAGAGCACAGATACGCAGTATTTT. The full variable domain, completed using reference TRBV14 and TRBJ2-3, is EAGVTQFPSHSVIEKGQTVTLRCDPISGHDNLYWYRRVMGKEIKFLLHFVKESKQDESGMPNNRFLAERTGGTYSTLKVQPAELEDSGVYFCASSRSILQSTDTQYFGPGTRLTVL.

The chain recombines TRBV18 with TRBJ1-1, with D unresolved. The germline CDR1 and CDR2 sequences are KGHSH and LQKENI. The CDR3 extends over 14 amino acids. With 6 bases removed from V and 5 bases from J, the gap between germline ends came to 16 bases. The CDR3 region is CASSPNGGRTEAFF. The CDR3 nucleotides read TGTGCCAGCTCCCCAAACGGAGGGAGAACTGAAGCTTTCTTT.

The V and J genes are TRBV7-8 and TRBJ2-1, with no clear D. The CDR3 runs 15 residues. Germline CDR1 and CDR2: SGHVS and FQNEAQ. V lost 2 bases and J lost 5, with 13 bases in between. The CDR3 DNA follows: TGTGCCAGCAGCTTATACGCACGCTCGGACAATGAGCAGTTCTTC. It yields the protein CASSLYARSDNEQFF.